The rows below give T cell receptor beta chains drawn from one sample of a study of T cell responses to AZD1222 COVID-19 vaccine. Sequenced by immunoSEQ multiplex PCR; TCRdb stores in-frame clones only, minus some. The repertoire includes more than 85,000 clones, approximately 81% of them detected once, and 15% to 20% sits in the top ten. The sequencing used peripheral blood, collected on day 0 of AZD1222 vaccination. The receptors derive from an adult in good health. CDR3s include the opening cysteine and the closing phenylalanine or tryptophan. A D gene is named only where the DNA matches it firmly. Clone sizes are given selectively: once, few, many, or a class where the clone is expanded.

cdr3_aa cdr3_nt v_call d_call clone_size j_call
CATRLGAGELFF TGTGCCACCAGGCTGGGAGCCGGGGAGCTGTTTTTT TRBV24-1 - - TRBJ2-2
CASSYRWDRGRVSYEQYF TGTGCCAGCAGCTACCGATGGGACAGGGGGCGAGTCTCCTACGAGCAGTACTTC TRBV5-6 TRBD1 - TRBJ2-7
CSVVYSVGVTQPQHF TGCAGCGTTGTTTATTCGGTCGGGGTAACTCAGCCCCAGCATTTT TRBV29-1 - - TRBJ1-5
CASSSRGGGQFF TGTGCCAGCAGCTCCCGAGGGGGGGGGCAGTTCTTC TRBV27 - - TRBJ2-1
CASSRDRDYGYTF TGTGCCAGCAGTCGGGACAGGGACTATGGCTACACCTTC TRBV28 TRBD1 - TRBJ1-2
CASGLGGGARLAGAGDTQYF TGTGCCAGCGGTCTAGGAGGGGGCGCGAGGCTAGCGGGAGCGGGAGATACGCAGTATTTT TRBV28 TRBD2 - TRBJ2-3
CATSDLSGTFTGELFF TGTGCCACCAGTGATCTCTCAGGGACATTTACCGGGGAGCTGTTTTTT TRBV24-1 - once TRBJ2-2
CASSQDLPGRGRINQPQHF TGTGCCAGCAGCCAAGATCTACCCGGGAGGGGTAGGATCAATCAGCCCCAGCATTTT TRBV4-2 - - TRBJ1-5
CASSRGGYEQYF TGTGCCAGCAGCCGGGGGGGCTACGAGCAGTACTTC TRBV14 TRBD2 once TRBJ2-7
CASSHTDRPFAGYTF TGCGCCAGCAGCCACACCGACAGGCCCTTTGCCGGCTACACCTTC TRBV4-3 - - TRBJ1-2
CASSPWRGAKNIQYF TGTGCCAGCTCCCCATGGAGGGGAGCCAAAAACATTCAGTACTTC TRBV5-8 - - TRBJ2-4
CAISERTSNTGELFF TGTGCCATCAGTGAGAGGACTAGTAATACCGGGGAGCTGTTTTTT TRBV10-3 TRBD2 - TRBJ2-2
CAISRDVDQPQHF TGTGCCATCAGTCGGGACGTCGATCAGCCCCAGCATTTT TRBV10-3 - - TRBJ1-5
CASSYSDRRSPLHF TGTGCCAGCAGTTACAGCGACAGAAGATCACCCCTCCACTTT TRBV6-2/TRBV6-3 - - TRBJ1-6
CASSKEGFTEAFF TGTGCCAGTAGTAAGGAGGGATTCACTGAAGCTTTCTTT TRBV19 - - TRBJ1-1
CASSKGRLVTYDEQYF TGTGCCAGCAGCAAAGGTCGGCTAGTGACCTATGACGAGCAGTACTTC TRBV7-8 - - TRBJ2-7
CASSERDSSEQPQHF TGTGCCAGCAGCGAAAGGGACAGCTCGGAACAGCCCCAGCATTTT TRBV7-8 TRBD1 - TRBJ1-5
CATEEGGEAFF TGTGCCACCGAGGAGGGAGGTGAAGCTTTCTTT TRBV24-1 - once TRBJ1-1
CASSLQGGTEAFF TGTGCCAGCTCACTACAGGGCGGAACTGAAGCTTTCTTT TRBV18 - - TRBJ1-1
CASSLSNTIYF TGTGCCAGCAGCTTATCCAATACCATATATTTT TRBV7-2 - - TRBJ1-3
CASKKITGTHRKAFF TGTGCCAGCAAAAAAATTACTGGGACCCATCGGAAAGCTTTCTTT TRBV6-4 - - TRBJ1-1
CAWTPRLPGNTIYF TGTGCCTGGACCCCCAGGTTGCCTGGAAACACCATATATTTT TRBV30 - - TRBJ1-3
CASSPDNSNQPQHF TGTGCCAGCAGCCCGGACAATAGCAATCAGCCCCAGCATTTT TRBV7-9 - - TRBJ1-5
CASSPQLGGYEQYF TGTGCCAGCAGCCCTCAATTGGGAGGGTACGAGCAGTACTTC TRBV7-2 TRBD2 - TRBJ2-7
CASSRTGTLNTDTQYF TGTGCCAGCAGTCGAACCGGGACTCTTAACACAGATACGCAGTATTTT TRBV7-9 - - TRBJ2-3
CASSDLGQDYGYTF TGTGCCAGCTCAGACCTCGGGCAGGACTATGGCTACACCTTC TRBV18 - - TRBJ1-2
CASSYTEHTEAFF TGTGCCAGCAGTTATACAGAGCACACTGAAGCTTTCTTT TRBV12-3/TRBV12-4 - - TRBJ1-1
CASSFGVNSPLHF TGTGCCAGCAGCTTCGGGGTAAATTCACCCCTCCACTTT TRBV11-3 - - TRBJ1-6
CARGHNSNQPQHF TGTGCCAGAGGACACAATAGCAATCAGCCCCAGCATTTT TRBV6-9 - - TRBJ1-5
CASSPGPSPLHF TGTGCCAGCAGCCCAGGCCCATCACCCCTCCACTTT TRBV7-8 - - TRBJ1-6
CASSHSYEQYF TGTGCCAGCAGCCATTCCTACGAGCAGTACTTC TRBV3-1/TRBV3-2 - - TRBJ2-7
CASSPGQVRSTDTQYF TGTGCCAGCTCACCTGGACAGGTTCGTAGCACAGATACGCAGTATTTT TRBV18 TRBD1 - TRBJ2-3
CASSLFRGPTDTQYF TGTGCCAGCAGCCTTTTCAGGGGGCCGACAGATACGCAGTATTTT TRBV27 TRBD1 - TRBJ2-3
CAAAQSLKETQYF TGTGCCGCCGCCCAAAGCCTAAAAGAGACCCAGTACTTC TRBV12-3/TRBV12-4 - - TRBJ2-5
CASSFGPGRNSPLHF TGTGCCAGCAGCTTCGGTCCTGGCAGAAATTCACCCCTCCACTTT TRBV7-9 - - TRBJ1-6
CASSLDEGEKLFF TGTGCCAGCAGCTTGGATGAGGGGGAAAAACTGTTTTTT TRBV7-9 - - TRBJ1-4
CASSRVGYGYTF TGTGCCAGCAGCAGAGTTGGCTATGGCTACACCTTC TRBV7-9 - - TRBJ1-2
CASSQEVSSGGATDTQYF TGCGCCAGCAGCCAAGAGGTATCTAGCGGGGGTGCCACAGATACGCAGTATTTT TRBV4-3 TRBD2 - TRBJ2-3
CASSYRLAGQETQYF TGTGCCAGCAGTTATAGATTAGCGGGACAAGAGACCCAGTACTTC TRBV6-2/TRBV6-3 TRBD2 - TRBJ2-5
CASSPRTSGTGGELFF TGTGCCAGCTCACCACGGACTAGCGGGACCGGCGGGGAGCTGTTTTTT TRBV18 TRBD2 - TRBJ2-2
CASSDSGLAGGYNEQFF TGCGCCAGCAGTGACTCGGGACTAGCGGGGGGATACAATGAGCAGTTCTTC TRBV10-2 TRBD2 - TRBJ2-1
CASSFDGPNYGYTF TGTGCCAGCAGCTTCGACGGACCTAACTATGGCTACACCTTC TRBV7-9 - - TRBJ1-2
CASSQTGSGANVLTF TGTGCCAGCAGCCAAACAGGGTCTGGGGCCAACGTCCTGACTTTC TRBV3-1/TRBV3-2 - once TRBJ2-6
CASSLQGITYGYTF TGTGCCAGCAGCTTGCAGGGGATAACCTATGGCTACACCTTC TRBV5-6 - - TRBJ1-2
CASSQIGTGPQTFFGSAKETQYF TGTGCCAGCAGTCAGATAGGGACAGGCCCCCAGACGTTTTTTGGGTCAGCGAAAGAGACCCAGTACTTC TRBV3-1/TRBV3-2 TRBD1 - TRBJ2-5
CSVWVTGPNYGYTF TGCAGCGTTTGGGTGACCGGTCCTAACTATGGCTACACCTTC TRBV29-1 - once TRBJ1-2
CASTPGQGNQPQHF TGTGCCAGCACCCCAGGACAGGGGAATCAGCCCCAGCATTTT TRBV6-5 TRBD1 - TRBJ1-5
CAWSFYRGEAFF TGTGCCTGGAGTTTTTATCGGGGTGAAGCTTTCTTT TRBV30 - - TRBJ1-1
CASSSSVLDTGELFF TGTGCCAGCAGTTCATCGGTTTTGGACACCGGGGAGCTGTTTTTT TRBV28 - once TRBJ2-2
CASSLSGTGMPNTEAFF TGTGCCAGCAGCCTCTCCGGGACAGGGATGCCGAACACTGAAGCTTTCTTT TRBV11-3 TRBD1 - TRBJ1-1
CASSSPSRGAPISGNEQFF TGTGCCAGTAGTAGCCCCTCCCGGGGGGCCCCCATCAGTGGCAATGAGCAGTTCTTC TRBV19 - once TRBJ2-1
CASSFKDGYTF TGTGCCAGCAGCTTTAAGGATGGCTACACCTTC TRBV5-6 - - TRBJ1-2
CATSGKNTEAFF TGTGCCACCAGTGGGAAGAACACTGAAGCTTTCTTT TRBV24-1 - - TRBJ1-1
CASRPGTSNYGYTF TGTGCCAGCAGGCCAGGAACATCTAACTATGGCTACACCTTC TRBV9 - - TRBJ1-2
CASNPSSGGVNEQFF TGTGCCAGCAACCCTAGTAGCGGGGGGGTAAATGAGCAGTTCTTC TRBV28 TRBD2 - TRBJ2-1